The next 13 T cell receptor beta chains were all read from a single sample in a study of blood T cells in healthy people across ages. Primers used in a second PCR of roughly 6 to 11 cycles were a sample-barcoded 5' primer and a J-beta primer mix. TCRdb fed the 5' RACE reads into MiXCR, producing one record per CDR3 protein. The data contain roughly 930,000 distinct CDR3 sequences, roughly 43% of them seen just once; the ten biggest clones take up roughly 13%. Sequenced material: blood. The receptors here all came from a young man in good health.

This rearrangement joins TRBV12-3 or TRBV12-4 to TRBJ1-3; D remains unclear. V lost 10 bases and J lost 3, with 7 bases in between. CDR3 length: 11 amino acids. The CDR3 region is CATRRGNTIYF. CDR3 coding DNA: TGTGCCACCCGGCGTGGAAACACCATATATTTT.

This chain links TRBV7-3 with TRBJ2-1; a weak D match, TRBD2 (6 bases). The V end was cut by 1 base, the J end by 9 bases, with 13 bases between. The germline V gene has CDR1 SGHTA and CDR2 FQGTGA. This CDR3 comprises 14 residues. The CDR3 nucleotides are TGTGCCAGCAGCTTAAGGAAGACTAGTAGTGAGCAGTTCTTC. Residues: CASSLRKTSSEQFF.

The table lists this clonotype with a few counts. The CDR3 loop reads CASSHTSGVYEQYF. The DNA of the CDR3 is TGTGCCAGCAGCCACACTAGCGGGGTCTACGAGCAGTACTTC. The V call is TRBV3-1, the J call TRBJ2-7, with 10 positions matching TRBD2. The CDR3 is 14 residues long. Germline CDR1 LGHDT, CDR2 YNNKEL (reference sequence). The trim removed 3 bases at V and 3 bases at J, leaving 2 bases unmatched.

This clonotype was observed once. The V call is TRBV6-5, the J call TRBJ2-3; TRBD2 aligns across 8 bases. CDR3 size: 15 residues. In germline, CDR1 is MNHEY, CDR2 SVGAGI. J was trimmed by 3 bases and V by 2 bases; bases with no gene match: 4. The CDR3 DNA reads TGTGCCAGCAGTTACGCCAGCGGGGGTACAGATACGCAGTATTTT. It encodes CASSYASGGTDTQYF.

The chain is built from TRBV4-2 and TRBJ1-4; 9 bases fit TRBD1. The CDR3 totals 17 residues. Germline V gene lookup returns CDR1 LGHNA and CDR2 YNFKEQ. The trim removed 0 bases at V and 1 base at J, leaving 3 bases unmatched. Written as DNA, the CDR3 is TGTGCCAGCAGCCAAGACCACAGGGGGCAAACTAATGAAAAACTGTTTTTT. It codes for CASSQDHRGQTNEKLFF.

The chain has TRBV7-9 and TRBJ2-3; 10 nucleotides match TRBD1. Germline CDR1 and CDR2: SEHNR and FQNEAQ (reference sequence). Trimming removed 5 bases from V and 4 bases from J; junction bases left unmatched: 9. The CDR3 contains 16 residues. DNA of the CDR3: TGTGCCAGCAGCCCGTGGACAGGGGGTGAATCAGATACGCAGTATTTT. As protein: CASSPWTGGESDTQYF.

This clonotype came up many times. The gene calls are TRBV24-1 and TRBJ2-7, with D possibly matching TRBD2 (5 bases). Deletions cut 5 bases from V and 5 bases from J, with 9 bases between. The length of the CDR3 is 12 residues. Per germline, CDR1 KGHDR and CDR2 SFDVKD. CDR3 amino acids: CATSVEGNEQYF. For the CDR3, the DNA is TGTGCCACCAGTGTTGAGGGTAACGAGCAGTACTTC.

V gene TRBV6-5 combines with J gene TRBJ1-1, with D perhaps matching TRBD1 (6 bases). The germline CDR1 and CDR2 sequences are MNHEY and SVGAGI. This CDR3 comprises 12 residues. Deletions cut 2 bases from V and 8 bases from J, with 9 bases between. CDR3 in amino acids: CASSYPGQEAFF. The CDR3, as DNA: TGTGCCAGCAGTTACCCCGGACAGGAAGCTTTCTTT.

The sample holds a few counts of this clonotype. The J gene is TRBJ1-1, the V gene TRBV5-1; TRBD1 agrees at 7 bases. J gave up 11 bases and V 5 bases, and 15 bases lay outside the gene matches. The CDR3 spans 14 residues. The V gene's germline CDR1 is SGHRS and CDR2 YFSETQ. CDR3 sequence: CASSYGQDGPRAFF. CDR3 nucleotides: TGCGCCAGCAGTTATGGACAGGACGGGCCGAGGGCTTTCTTT.

The chain employs TRBV6-1 and TRBJ1-1; D gene ambiguous. This CDR3 comprises 16 residues. Trimming stripped 1 base from V and 0 bases from J, with 12 bases between. CDR1 MNHNS and CDR2 SASEGT come from the germline V gene. Written as DNA, the CDR3 is TGTGCCAGCAGTGAAGAGGTTGGGTTCATGAACACTGAAGCTTTCTTT. This translates into CASSEEVGFMNTEAFF.

On this clonotype itself: The junction shows a germline mismatch at one end, possibly a read error. The V call is TRBV24-1, the J call TRBJ2-1, with 9 bases identical to TRBD2. This CDR3 has 16 amino acids. Germline assignment: CDR1 KGHDR and CDR2 SFDVKD. The CDR3 sequence: CAASDPAGGLINEQFF. The CDR3 bases are TGTGCCGCCAGTGATCCGGCGGGGGGGCTAATAAATGAGCAGTTCTTC.

This clonotype has only a few counts. This sequence joins TRBV29-1 and TRBJ1-2; TRBD1 matches at 8 bases. The CDR3 has 13 residues. Germline V gives CDR1 SQVTM, CDR2 ANQGSEA. V shed 6 bases, J shed 7 bases, and the junction held 10 bases outside the gene matches. CDR3 loop: CSVLADRESGYTF. The CDR3 nucleotides are TGCAGCGTCCTAGCGGACAGGGAGAGTGGCTACACCTTC.

The genes are TRBV4-1 and TRBJ2-7; TRBD1 agrees at 11 bases. J gave up 4 bases and V 4 bases, and 6 bases lay outside the gene matches. The germline gives CDR1 MGHRA, CDR2 YSYEKL. The CDR3 covers 15 residues. The CDR3, as DNA: TGCGCCAGCAGCCGTACCGGGACAGGGGGATACGAGCAGTACTTC. Amino acid sequence: CASSRTGTGGYEQYF.